Listed here is a single T cell receptor beta chain. The sample originates from a study of cytomegalovirus exposure and HLA in healthy donors. The CDR3 covers 14 residues. Germline CDR1 and CDR2: GTSNPN and SVGIG (reference sequence). The J segment lost 8 bases and the V segment lost 3 bases, leaving 4 bases of the junction unmatched. PCR primers comprised 60 Vbeta and 13 Jbeta primers. TCRdb's table, derived via immunoSEQ multiplex PCR, lists solely in-frame clones and lacks some. The table includes some 150,000 clones, approximately 60% detected once. The sample comprised PBMCs. The sequence was collected from a woman aged 40-49 years in good health and CMV-seronegative. The chain is built from TRBV30 and TRBJ2-2; 12 bases are a match to TRBD2. Here the CDR3 reads CAWSLAGGRGELFF. CDR3 coding DNA: TGTGCCTGGAGCCTAGCGGGGGGGCGAGGGGAGCTGTTTTTT.